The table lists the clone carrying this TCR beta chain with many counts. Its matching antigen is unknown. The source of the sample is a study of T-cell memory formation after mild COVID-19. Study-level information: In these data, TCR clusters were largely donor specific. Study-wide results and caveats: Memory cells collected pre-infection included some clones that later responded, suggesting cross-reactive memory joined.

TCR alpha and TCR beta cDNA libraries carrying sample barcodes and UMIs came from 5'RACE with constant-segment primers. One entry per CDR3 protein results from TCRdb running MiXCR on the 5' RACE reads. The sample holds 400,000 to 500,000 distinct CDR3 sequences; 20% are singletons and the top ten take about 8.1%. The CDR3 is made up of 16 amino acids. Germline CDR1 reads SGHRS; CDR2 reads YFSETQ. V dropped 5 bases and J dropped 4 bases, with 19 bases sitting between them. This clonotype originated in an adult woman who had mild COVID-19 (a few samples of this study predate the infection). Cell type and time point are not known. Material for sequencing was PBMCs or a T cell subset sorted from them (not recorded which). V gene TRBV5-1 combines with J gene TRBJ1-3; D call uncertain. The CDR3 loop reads CASRTDEADGGNTIYF. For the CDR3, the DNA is TGCGCCAGCAGAACGGACGAGGCGGATGGAGGAAACACCATATATTTT.